This T cell receptor beta chain comes out of a study of naive and memory T cell subsets. The library had UMIs added by 3' ligation of an oligonucleotide to TCR cDNA. The table lists this clonotype with many counts. The SP2 primer and nested alpha and beta constant region primers amplified ligated cDNA in four rounds. TCRdb re-analysed the 5' RACE reads in MiXCR, keeping a single row per CDR3 protein. The table includes 55,000 to 70,000 distinct CDR3 sequences, 7.2% detected once. This clonotype was sampled from a male donor in good health.

This CDR3 reads CSVAEGANLNQPQHF. CDR3 bases: TGCAGCGTTGCCGAGGGGGCCAACCTCAATCAGCCCCAGCATTTT. The chain is built from TRBV29-1 and TRBJ1-5; 7 bases match TRBD1. The ends lost 4 bases at V and 3 bases at J; junction bases unmatched: 9. The CDR3 sequence is 15 residues long. Germline-derived CDR1 and CDR2 are SQVTM and ANQGSEA.